This T cell receptor beta chain was identified during a study of T cells in localized non-small cell lung cancer. On this clone itself: Antigen specificity is unknown.

Method: immunoSEQ multiplex PCR; TCRdb's copy keeps in-frame clones and lacks some. The data contain some 50,000 clones, 65% to 85% of them singletons. V gave up 0 bases and J gave up 13 bases, with 13 bases separating them. CDR1 SNHLY and CDR2 FYNNEI come from the germline V gene. This CDR3 region has 13 residues. Broader study findings: Uninvolved neighboring lung showed the greatest T cell clonality, exceeding tumor.

The receptor was isolated from a man aged 35 to 70 with stage III lung adenocarcinoma. The sequences come from peripheral blood mononuclear cells, collected before any cancer treatment. This chain connects TRBV2 to TRBJ2-1; possibly TRBD2 for D (5 bases). The chain's CDR3 is CASSEAPGVTQFF. As DNA, the CDR3 is TGTGCCAGCAGTGAAGCGCCCGGGGTCACCCAGTTCTTC. The full variable domain, completed using reference TRBV2 and TRBJ2-1, is EPEVTQTPSHQVTQMGQEVILRCVPISNHLYFYWYRQILGQKVEFLVSFYNNEISEKSEIFDDQFSVERPDGSNFTLKIRSTKLEDSAMYFCASSEAPGVTQFFGPGTRLTVL.